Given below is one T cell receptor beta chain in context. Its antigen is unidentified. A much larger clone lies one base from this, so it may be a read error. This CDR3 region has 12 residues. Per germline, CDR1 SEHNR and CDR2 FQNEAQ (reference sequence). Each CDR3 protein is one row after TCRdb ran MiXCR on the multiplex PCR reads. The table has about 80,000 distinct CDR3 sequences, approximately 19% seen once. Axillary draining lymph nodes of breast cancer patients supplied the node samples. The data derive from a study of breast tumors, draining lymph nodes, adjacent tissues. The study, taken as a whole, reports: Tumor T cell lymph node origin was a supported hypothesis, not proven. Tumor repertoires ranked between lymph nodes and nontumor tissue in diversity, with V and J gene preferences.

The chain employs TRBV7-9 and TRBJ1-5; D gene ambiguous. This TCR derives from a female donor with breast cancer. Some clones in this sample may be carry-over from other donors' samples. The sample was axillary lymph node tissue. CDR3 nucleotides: TGTTCCAGCAGCTTGTCCAGTCAGCCCCAGCATTTT. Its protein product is CSSSLSSQPQHF.